This T cell receptor (beta chain) was recorded in a study of Ad26.COV2.S vaccination and SARS-CoV-2 variants. Overall study context: A participant enrolled in the COV1001 Ad26.COV2.S trial arm provided the sample.

Using immunoSEQ multiplex PCR, the repertoire was profiled, and TCRdb retains in-frame clones only, with some absent. This table holds roughly 700,000 clones, 89% found once. Treatment noted: approximately 18 received Ad26.COV2.S at low or high dose, single or two shots; about 5 received placebo; per-sample allocation not given. At day 63 after the first vaccine or placebo injection, samples were drawn. Boston hosted the donor, who was an adult aged 18-55 years. The CDR3 loop spans 14 amino acids. V was trimmed by 4 bases and J by 5 bases, leaving 14 bases between them. Per germline, CDR1 LGHDT and CDR2 YNNKEL (reference sequence).

This chain joins TRBV3-1 (or the pseudogene TRBV3-2) and TRBJ1-1; D is perhaps TRBD1 (5 bases). This clonotype was sampled from a person between 18 and 59 years old who received the Ad26.COV2.S COVID-19 vaccine or a placebo. The sample was peripheral blood, taken in a trial of Ad26.COV2.S vaccine versus placebo. The CDR3 spells CASSLTDSVTEAFF. As DNA, the CDR3 is TGTGCCAGCAGCCTGACCGACAGCGTGACTGAAGCTTTCTTT.